The clone carrying this T cell receptor beta chain has at least ten counts. What it binds is unknown. In the original processing: Construction of a distant-metastasis classifier for papillary thyroid cancer relied on CDR3 differences across clinicopathological groups. TCRdb re-called the PCR reads with MiXCR. What appears here as the V and J calls and clone size reflects TCRdb's work, not the paper's. The table includes around 15,000 clones, approximately 27% detected once. This entry belongs to a study of metastatic and nonmetastatic thyroid tumors. At the level of the study: Repertoires were compared across blood and tumor or nodule tissue from malignant and benign thyroid patients.

Whole-study findings and limits: It was reportedly found that TCR beta diversity was significantly higher in malignant thyroid tumors than in benign nodules, a difference seen in both blood and tumor samples.

Until they underwent thyroid surgery, no patient had received any treatment. The germline gives CDR1 KGHSH, CDR2 LQKENI. The CDR3 runs 14 residues. V gave up 3 bases and J gave up 2 bases, with 10 bases separating them. This chain uses TRBV18 with TRBJ2-5; D is unresolved. Sequenced sample: tumor tissue. The sequence was obtained from a female donor with papillary thyroid cancer or a benign thyroid nodule (not recorded which). Some clones in this sample may be carry-over from other donors' samples. The CDR3 bases are TGTGCCAGCTCACCGGGAAGGGAACAAGAGACCCAGTACTTC. Its protein product is CASSPGREQETQYF.